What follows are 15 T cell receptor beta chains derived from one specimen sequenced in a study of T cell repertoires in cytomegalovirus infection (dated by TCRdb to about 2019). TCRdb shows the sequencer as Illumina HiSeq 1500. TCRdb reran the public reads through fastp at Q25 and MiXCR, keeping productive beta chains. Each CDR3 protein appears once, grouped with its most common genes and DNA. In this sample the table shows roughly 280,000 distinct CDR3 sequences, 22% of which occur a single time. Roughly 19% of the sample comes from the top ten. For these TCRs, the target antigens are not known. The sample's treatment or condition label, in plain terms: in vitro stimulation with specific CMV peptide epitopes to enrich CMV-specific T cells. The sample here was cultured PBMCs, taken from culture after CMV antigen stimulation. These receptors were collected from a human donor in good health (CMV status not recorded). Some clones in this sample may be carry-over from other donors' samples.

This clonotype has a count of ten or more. CDR3 DNA sequence: TGTGCCAGCAGCTTGCAGCCCTCTGGGGCCAACGTCCTGACTTTC. Its translation: CASSLQPSGANVLTF. The chain uses TRBV11-3 and TRBJ2-6, with D unclear. The ends were cut back, 3 bases at V and 0 bases at J, with 6 bases in the middle. The length of the CDR3 is 15 residues. The germline gives CDR1 SGHNT, CDR2 YENEEA. The full variable domain, with the rest looked up from reference TRBV11-3 and TRBJ2-6, is EAGVVQSPRYKIIEKKQPVAFWCNPISGHNTLYWYLQNLGQGPELLIRYENEEAVDDSQLPKDRFSAERLKGVDSTLKIQPAELGDSAVYLCASSLQPSGANVLTFGAGSRLTVL.

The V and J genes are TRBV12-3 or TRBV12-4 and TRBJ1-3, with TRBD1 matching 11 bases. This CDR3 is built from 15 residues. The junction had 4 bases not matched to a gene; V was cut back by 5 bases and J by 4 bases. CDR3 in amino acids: CASSRTGGVGNTIYF. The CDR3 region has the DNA TGTGCCAGCAGTCGGACAGGGGGCGTCGGAAACACCATATATTTT.

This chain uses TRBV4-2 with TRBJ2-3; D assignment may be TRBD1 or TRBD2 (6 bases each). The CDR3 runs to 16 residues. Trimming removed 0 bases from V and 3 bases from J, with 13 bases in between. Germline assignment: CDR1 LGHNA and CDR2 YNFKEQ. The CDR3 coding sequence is TGTGCCAGCAGCCAAGACGGGGGCGCAGGGACAGATACGCAGTATTTT. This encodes CASSQDGGAGTDTQYF.

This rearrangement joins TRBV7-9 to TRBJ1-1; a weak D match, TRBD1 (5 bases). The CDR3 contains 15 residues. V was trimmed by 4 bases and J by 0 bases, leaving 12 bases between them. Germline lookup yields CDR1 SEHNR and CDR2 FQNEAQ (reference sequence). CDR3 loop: CASSSRQTLNTEAFF. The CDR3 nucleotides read TGTGCCAGCAGCTCCCGACAGACTCTGAACACTGAAGCTTTCTTT.

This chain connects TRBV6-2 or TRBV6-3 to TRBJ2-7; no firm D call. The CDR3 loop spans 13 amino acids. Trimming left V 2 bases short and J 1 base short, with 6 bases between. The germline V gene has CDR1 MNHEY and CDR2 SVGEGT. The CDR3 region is CASSYDPSYEQYV. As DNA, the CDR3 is TGTGCCAGCAGTTACGACCCATCCTACGAGCAGTACGTC.

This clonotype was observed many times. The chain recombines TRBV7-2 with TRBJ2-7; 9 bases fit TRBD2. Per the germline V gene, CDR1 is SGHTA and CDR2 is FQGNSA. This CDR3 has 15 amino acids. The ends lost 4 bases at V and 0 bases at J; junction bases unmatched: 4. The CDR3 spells CASSSSSGGSYEQYF. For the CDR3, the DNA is TGTGCCAGCAGCTCCAGTAGCGGGGGCTCCTACGAGCAGTACTTC.

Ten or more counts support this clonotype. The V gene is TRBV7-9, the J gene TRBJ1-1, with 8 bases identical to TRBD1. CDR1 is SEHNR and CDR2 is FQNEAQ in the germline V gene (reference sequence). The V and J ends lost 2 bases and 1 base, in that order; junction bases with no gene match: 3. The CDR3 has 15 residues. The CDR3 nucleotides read TGTGCCAGCAGCTTAAAAGGACAGGGGAACACTGAAGCTTTCTTT. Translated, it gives CASSLKGQGNTEAFF.

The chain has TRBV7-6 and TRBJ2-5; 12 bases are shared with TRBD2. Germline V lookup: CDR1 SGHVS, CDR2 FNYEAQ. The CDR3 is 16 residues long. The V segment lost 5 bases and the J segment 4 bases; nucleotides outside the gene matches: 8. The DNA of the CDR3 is TGTGCCAGCAGCGTAAGACTAGCGGGGGCGCGAGAGACCCAGTACTTC. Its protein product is CASSVRLAGARETQYF. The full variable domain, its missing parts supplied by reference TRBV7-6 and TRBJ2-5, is GAGVSQSPRYKVTKRGQDVALRCDPISGHVSLYWYRQALGQGPEFLTYFNYEAQQDKSGLPNDRFSAERPEGSISTLTIQRTEQRDSAMYRCASSVRLAGARETQYFGPGTRLLVL.

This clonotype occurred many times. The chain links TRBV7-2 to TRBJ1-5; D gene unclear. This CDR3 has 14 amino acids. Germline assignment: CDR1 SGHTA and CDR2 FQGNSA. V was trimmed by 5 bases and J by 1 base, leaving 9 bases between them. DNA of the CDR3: TGTGCCAGCAGCCCGGAACTCAGCAATCAGCCCCAGCATTTT. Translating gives CASSPELSNQPQHF.

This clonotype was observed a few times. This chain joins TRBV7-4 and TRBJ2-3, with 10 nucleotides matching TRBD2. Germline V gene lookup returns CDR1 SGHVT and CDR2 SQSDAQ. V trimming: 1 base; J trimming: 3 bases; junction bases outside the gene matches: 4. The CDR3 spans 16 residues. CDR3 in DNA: TGTGCCAGCAGCTTAGGAGCGGGAGGGCCGACAGATACGCAGTATTTT. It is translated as CASSLGAGGPTDTQYF.

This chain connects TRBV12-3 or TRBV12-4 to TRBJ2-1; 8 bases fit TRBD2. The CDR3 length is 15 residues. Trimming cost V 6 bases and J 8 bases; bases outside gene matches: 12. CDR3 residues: CASSMGTRTFHEQFF. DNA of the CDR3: TGTGCCAGCAGCATGGGGACTAGAACCTTCCATGAGCAGTTCTTC.

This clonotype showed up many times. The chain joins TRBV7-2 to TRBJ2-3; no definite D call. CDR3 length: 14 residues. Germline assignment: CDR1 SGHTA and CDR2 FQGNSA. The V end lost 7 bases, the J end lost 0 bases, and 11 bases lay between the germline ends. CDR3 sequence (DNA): TGTGCCAGCACCCCGAGCTATAGCACAGATACGCAGTATTTT. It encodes CASTPSYSTDTQYF.

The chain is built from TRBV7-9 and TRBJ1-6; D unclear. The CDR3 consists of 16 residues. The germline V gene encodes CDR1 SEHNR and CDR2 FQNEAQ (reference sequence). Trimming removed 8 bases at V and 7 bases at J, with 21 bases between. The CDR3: CASVDYSLYLNSPLHF. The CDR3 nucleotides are TGTGCCAGCGTAGACTACAGCCTATACCTGAATTCACCCCTCCACTTT. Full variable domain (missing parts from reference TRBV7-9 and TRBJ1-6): DTGVSQNPRHKITKRGQNVTFRCDPISEHNRLYWYRQTLGQGPEFLTYFQNEAQLEKSRLLSDRFSAERPKGSFSTLEIQRTEQGDSAMYLCASVDYSLYLNSPLHFGNGTRLTVT.

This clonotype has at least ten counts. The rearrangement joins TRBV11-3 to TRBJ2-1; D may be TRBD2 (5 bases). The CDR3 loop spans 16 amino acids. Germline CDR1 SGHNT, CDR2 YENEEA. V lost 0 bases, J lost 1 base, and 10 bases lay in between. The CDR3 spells CASSLDSGPSYNEQFF. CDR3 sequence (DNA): TGTGCCAGCAGCTTAGACAGCGGACCATCCTACAATGAGCAGTTCTTC.

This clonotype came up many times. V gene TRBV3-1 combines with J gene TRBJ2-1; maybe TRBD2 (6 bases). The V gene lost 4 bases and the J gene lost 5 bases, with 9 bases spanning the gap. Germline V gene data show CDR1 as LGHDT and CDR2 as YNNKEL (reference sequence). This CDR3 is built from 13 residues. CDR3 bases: TGTGCCAGCAGCCCGGGACTTGACAATGAGCAGTTCTTC. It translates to CASSPGLDNEQFF.